These 20 T cell receptor beta chains were sequenced from one sample in a study of OX40 agonist ivuxolimab in advanced cancers. The table came from immunoSEQ multiplex PCR; TCRdb's copy has only in-frame clones and leaves some out. This sample yields around 28,000 clones, of which more than 75% are seen a single time; about a fifth belongs to the top ten. The sample consisted of CD4+ or CD8+ T cells sorted from blood, taken in a trial of the OX40 agonist ivuxolimab. Every receptor here comes from an adult with an advanced solid tumor such as melanoma, head and neck, liver or kidney cancer.

The J gene is TRBJ2-7, the V gene TRBV6-4, with D uncertain. This CDR3 has 11 residues. CDR1 and CDR2 from the germline V gene are MRHNA and SNTAGT. With 2 bases removed from V and 5 bases from J, the gap between germline ends came to 4 bases. CDR3 in DNA: TGTGCCAGCAGTGACGGGAACGAGCAGTACTTC. This translates into CASSDGNEQYF.

The gene calls are TRBV5-1 and TRBJ2-7, with D unclear. In germline, CDR1 is SGHRS, CDR2 YFSETQ. CDR3 size: 15 residues. Trimming took off 0 bases at V and 3 bases at J, with 13 bases between the two ends. The CDR3: CASSLATGSGYEQYF. DNA of the CDR3: TGCGCCAGCAGCTTGGCCACGGGTAGTGGCTACGAGCAGTACTTC. The full variable domain, completed using reference TRBV5-1 and TRBJ2-7, is KAGVTQTPRYLIKTRGQQVTLSCSPISGHRSVSWYQQTPGQGLQFLFEYFSETQRNKGNFPGRFSGRQFSNSRSEMNVSTLELGDSALYLCASSLATGSGYEQYFGPGTRLTVT.

This clone was counted a few times. Other DNA sequences within the sample encode an identical CDR3. The rearrangement links TRBV27 to TRBJ2-7, with TRBD2 as a possible D gene (6 bases). The V end was cut by 0 bases, the J end by 2 bases, with 14 bases between. The CDR3 runs 16 residues. Germline CDR1 MNHEY, CDR2 SMNVEV (reference sequence). Here the CDR3 DNA reads TGTGCCAGCAGTTTATCGGCGGGGACGGGGGCCTACGAGCAGTACTTC. Encoded protein: CASSLSAGTGAYEQYF.

This clone was counted a few times. V and J are TRBV21-1 and TRBJ1-1; the D call TRBD1 from the table was never checked on the DNA. TRBV21-1 corresponds to a pseudogene. The CDR3 consists of 13 residues. This CDR3 is CARPDRGQTEAFF. CDR3 bases: TGTGCCCGCCCGGACAGGGGGCAAACTGAAGCTTTCTTT.

The rearrangement joins TRBV9 to TRBJ2-5; TRBD2 matches 7 bases. The CDR3 is 14 residues long. V was pared by 3 bases and J by 4 bases, with 6 bases of the junction left unmatched. Germline V CDR1 and CDR2: SGDLS, YYNGEE. The chain's CDR3 is CASSASGVLETQYF. As DNA, the CDR3 is TGTGCCAGCAGCGCGAGCGGGGTCTTAGAGACCCAGTACTTC.

The chain couples TRBV4-1 to TRBJ2-7; D could derive from TRBD1 or TRBD2 (5 bases each). Germline V lookup: CDR1 MGHRA, CDR2 YSYEKL. V lost 2 bases and J lost 4, with 15 bases in between. This CDR3 region has 15 residues. Here the CDR3 DNA reads TGCGCCAGCAGCCAATCCGTCTTGGGGGAATACGAGCAGTACTTC. It translates to CASSQSVLGEYEQYF.

The chain couples TRBV30 to TRBJ1-1; D is ambiguous. Trimming stripped 2 bases from V and 4 bases from J, with 8 bases between. In germline, CDR1 is GTSNPN, CDR2 SVGIG (reference sequence). The CDR3 is 12 residues long. The CDR3 is CAWSRGLTEAFF. Here the CDR3 DNA reads TGTGCCTGGAGTCGAGGCCTCACTGAAGCTTTCTTT.

This chain connects TRBV27 to TRBJ2-1; D ambiguous. Germline V gene lookup returns CDR1 MNHEY and CDR2 SMNVEV (reference sequence). CDR3 length equals 14 residues. V dropped 1 base and J dropped 5 bases, with 9 bases sitting between them. CDR3 DNA: TGTGCCAGCAGTTTATGGATAGGTGACAATGAGCAGTTCTTC. It codes for CASSLWIGDNEQFF.

The V gene is TRBV5-6, the J gene TRBJ2-3; D is perhaps TRBD1 (6 bases). Germline lookup yields CDR1 SGHDT and CDR2 YYEEEE. V dropped 2 bases and J dropped 6 bases, with 16 bases sitting between them. This CDR3 contains 15 residues. The CDR3 bases are TGTGCCAGCAGCTTATCCGGGACACGTGCCGATACGCAGTATTTT. Translating gives CASSLSGTRADTQYF.

The V call is TRBV4-3, the J call TRBJ2-3; 10 nucleotides align to TRBD2. The ends lost 3 bases at V and 6 bases at J; junction bases unmatched: 12. Germline-derived CDR1 and CDR2 are LGHNA and YSLEER. This CDR3 spans 17 amino acids. DNA of the CDR3: TGCGCCAGCAGCCAGGTCAGCGGGGGGGATCGAAGGGATACGCAGTATTTT. It is translated as CASSQVSGGDRRDTQYF.

The rearrangement uses TRBV9 and TRBJ2-3; D gene ambiguous. Trimming shortened V by 4 bases and J by 2 bases, and 14 bases separated the two germline ends. Germline lookup yields CDR1 SGDLS and CDR2 YYNGEE. The CDR3 length is 15 residues. CDR3 nucleotide sequence: TGTGCCAGCAGCCCGTTTGGTCCCCTCACAGATACGCAGTATTTT. Translated, it gives CASSPFGPLTDTQYF.

V gene TRBV6-5 combines with J gene TRBJ1-4; possibly TRBD1 for D (6 bases). The CDR3 spans 14 residues. The germline CDR1 and CDR2 sequences are MNHEY and SVGAGI. Trimming pared 5 bases from V and 4 bases from J, leaving 11 bases between. For the CDR3, the DNA is TGTGCCAGCAGTCAGACAGGATATAATGAAAAACTGTTTTTT. It codes for CASSQTGYNEKLFF.

The chain employs TRBV27 and TRBJ2-3; D is unresolved. Germline V gives CDR1 MNHEY, CDR2 SMNVEV (reference sequence). With 5 bases removed from V and 0 bases from J, the gap between germline ends came to 15 bases. CDR3 length: 16 amino acids. CDR3 region: CASSRIQGFSTDTQYF. CDR3 DNA: TGTGCCAGCAGTCGAATCCAAGGATTTAGCACAGATACGCAGTATTTT.

The genes are TRBV10-3 and TRBJ2-1; 9 bases map to TRBD2. The CDR3 totals 12 residues. Trimming took 9 bases from V and 8 from J; bases not matched to a gene: 5. Germline V gene sequence: CDR1 ENHRY, CDR2 SYGVKD. Here the CDR3 reads CAMGLAWDEQFF. CDR3 sequence (DNA): TGTGCCATGGGACTAGCTTGGGATGAGCAGTTCTTC.

V gene TRBV4-3 combines with J gene TRBJ1-3; D gene uncertain. There are 16 residues in the CDR3. The germline V and J ends were trimmed by 0 bases and 5 bases, with 14 bases remaining between them. Germline CDR1 and CDR2: LGHNA and YSLEER. The CDR3 nucleotides are TGCGCCAGCAGCCAAGATATTGCGGGAATGCGAAACACCATATATTTT. Translated: CASSQDIAGMRNTIYF.

This chain links TRBV6-1 with TRBJ2-7; 8 bases are shared with TRBD2. V was clipped by 6 bases and J by 1 base; unmatched bases: 8. Germline CDR1 and CDR2: MNHNS and SASEGT. The CDR3 sequence is 15 residues long. In DNA, the CDR3 is TGTGCCAGCAGGCCGGGACTAGGACCGTCCTACGAGCAGTACTTC. Translated: CASRPGLGPSYEQYF.

The V gene is TRBV4-1, the J gene TRBJ1-2, with 8 nucleotides matching TRBD1. Germline-derived CDR1 and CDR2 are MGHRA and YSYEKL. Unmatched junction bases numbered 3, after V lost 4 bases and J lost 2 bases. The CDR3 is 14 residues long. The CDR3 DNA reads as TGCGCCAGCAGCCCGGGACAGGCGAACTATGGCTACACCTTC. It is translated as CASSPGQANYGYTF.

In this sample, this clone turned up once. J is TRBJ2-5 and V is TRBV15; 9 bases are a match to TRBD2. The germline V gene encodes CDR1 LNHNV and CDR2 YYDKDF (reference sequence). J gave up 3 bases and V 4 bases, and 3 bases lay outside the gene matches. The CDR3 spans 14 residues. Written as DNA, the CDR3 is TGTGCCACCAGCACTAGACTAGCGGAAGAGACCCAGTACTTC. Translating gives CATSTRLAEETQYF.

The rearrangement links TRBV11-3 to TRBJ2-3; 8 bases line up with TRBD2. The CDR3 contains 14 residues. Trimming at V came to 7 bases and at J to 5 bases, leaving 8 bases not matched to a gene. Per the germline V gene, CDR1 is SGHNT and CDR2 is YENEEA. CDR3 protein: CASTPGLAEDTQYF. In DNA, the CDR3 is TGTGCCAGCACCCCAGGACTAGCAGAAGATACGCAGTATTTT.

This clone was counted once. The chain uses TRBV6-6 and TRBJ2-5; tentatively, D is TRBD1 (6 bases). CDR1 and CDR2 from the germline V gene are MNHNY and SVGAGI (reference sequence). This CDR3 is built from 13 residues. The V end was cut by 8 bases, the J end by 1 base, with 11 bases between. The CDR3: CASYTGSQETQYF. The DNA of the CDR3 is TGTGCCAGCTACACAGGGAGCCAAGAGACCCAGTACTTC.